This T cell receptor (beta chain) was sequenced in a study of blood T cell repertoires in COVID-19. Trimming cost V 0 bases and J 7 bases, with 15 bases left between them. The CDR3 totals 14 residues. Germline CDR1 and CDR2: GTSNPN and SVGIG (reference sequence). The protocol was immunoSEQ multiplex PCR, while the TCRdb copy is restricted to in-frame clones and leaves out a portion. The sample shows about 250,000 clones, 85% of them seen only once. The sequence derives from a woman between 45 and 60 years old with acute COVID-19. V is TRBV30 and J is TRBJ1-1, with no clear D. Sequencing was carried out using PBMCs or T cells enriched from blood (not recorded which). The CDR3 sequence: CAWSVSRPQLEAFF. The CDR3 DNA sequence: TGTGCCTGGAGTGTATCCCGCCCCCAACTTGAAGCTTTCTTT.